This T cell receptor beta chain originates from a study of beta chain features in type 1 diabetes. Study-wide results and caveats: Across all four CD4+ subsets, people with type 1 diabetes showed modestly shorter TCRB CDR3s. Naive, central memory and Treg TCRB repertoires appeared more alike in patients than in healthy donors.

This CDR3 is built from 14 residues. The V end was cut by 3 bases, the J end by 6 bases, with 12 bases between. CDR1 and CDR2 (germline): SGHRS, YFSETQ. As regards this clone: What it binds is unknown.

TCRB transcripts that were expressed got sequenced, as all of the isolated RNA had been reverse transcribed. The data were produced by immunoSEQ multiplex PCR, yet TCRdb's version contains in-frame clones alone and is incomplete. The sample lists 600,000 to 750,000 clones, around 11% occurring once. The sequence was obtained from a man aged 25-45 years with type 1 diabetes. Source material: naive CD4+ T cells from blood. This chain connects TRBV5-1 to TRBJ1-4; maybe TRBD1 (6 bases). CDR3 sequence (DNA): TGCGCCAGCAGCTCAACAGGGTTGGATGAAAAACTGTTTTTT. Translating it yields CASSSTGLDEKLFF.